This is a list of T cell receptor beta chains from one sample in a study of cytomegalovirus exposure and HLA in healthy donors. This table comes from immunoSEQ multiplex PCR, and its TCRdb copy is limited to in-frame clones, with some not included. The table has over 200,000 clones, more than 75% seen once; the top ten hold 3% to 4.5%. The sequencing input was PBMCs. The source is a male donor in good health and CMV-seronegative. Each CDR3 is given with its conserved first and last residue. The D gene is left open where the match is weak. Not all rows give a size; the values are once, few, many and, for expanded clones, a class.

D: NA
length: 14
J: TRBJ2-2
size: NA
V: TRBV6-5
DNA: TGTGCCAGCAGTTATTCCAGGGACTCCGGGGAGCTGTTTTTT
CDR3: CASSYSRDSGELFF

D: TRBD1
length: 19
J: TRBJ1-5
size: NA
V: TRBV7-2
DNA: TGTGCCAGCAGCTTGTCTTTCCAGGGGGCGAGGGGCAGCAATCAGCCCCAGCATTTT
CDR3: CASSLSFQGARGSNQPQHF

D: NA
length: 14
J: TRBJ2-7
size: NA
V: TRBV28
DNA: TGTGCCAGCAGTTTACAGGGGAGTAGCTACGAGCAGTACTTC
CDR3: CASSLQGSSYEQYF

D: NA
length: 11
J: TRBJ2-5
size: NA
V: TRBV7-9
DNA: TGTGCCAGCACCCCCCGAGAGACCCAGTACTTC
CDR3: CASTPRETQYF

D: TRBD1
length: 15
J: TRBJ2-7
size: NA
V: TRBV28
DNA: TGTGCCAGCAGTGAGGGACAGGGGGCGATCCACGAGCAGTACTTC
CDR3: CASSEGQGAIHEQYF

D: NA
length: 13
J: TRBJ2-7
size: few
V: TRBV19
DNA: TGTGCCAGTAGTAGCGGGGCCTTTTACGAGCAGTACTTC
CDR3: CASSSGAFYEQYF

D: NA
length: 16
J: TRBJ1-3
size: NA
V: TRBV25-1
DNA: TGTGCCAGCGCGCCTGGTGGAGTGAGCTCTGGAAACACCATATATTTT
CDR3: CASAPGGVSSGNTIYF

D: NA
length: 15
J: TRBJ2-2
size: once
V: TRBV18
DNA: TGTGCCAGCTCACCACCGGTCAGAAACACCGGGGAGCTGTTTTTT
CDR3: CASSPPVRNTGELFF

D: NA
length: 14
J: TRBJ2-3
size: NA
V: TRBV4-1
DNA: TGCGCCAGCAGCCTTGGGCTCGCCACAGATACGCAGTATTTT
CDR3: CASSLGLATDTQYF

D: NA
length: 15
J: TRBJ2-7
size: NA
V: TRBV5-4
DNA: TGTGCCAGCAGCTTGAGCCCAACAGGCGGCGGAGAGCAGTACTTC
CDR3: CASSLSPTGGGEQYF

D: TRBD1
length: 15
J: TRBJ1-4
size: NA
V: TRBV7-9
DNA: TGTGCCAGCGACGTCATCGGGACAGGGAACGAAAAACTGTTTTTT
CDR3: CASDVIGTGNEKLFF

D: NA
length: 15
J: TRBJ1-4
size: NA
V: TRBV7-6
DNA: TGTGCCAGCAGCTTAGAATCGGCTGGGAGTGAAAAACTGTTTTTT
CDR3: CASSLESAGSEKLFF

D: NA
length: 15
J: TRBJ2-3
size: NA
V: TRBV5-1
DNA: TGCGCCAGCAGCTTTGAGGGAACTAGCACAGATACGCAGTATTTT
CDR3: CASSFEGTSTDTQYF

D: NA
length: 14
J: TRBJ1-2
size: NA
V: TRBV11-2
DNA: TGTGCCAGCAGCCTCCTGGGGACACAGTATGGCTACACCTTC
CDR3: CASSLLGTQYGYTF

D: NA
length: 15
J: TRBJ2-3
size: NA
V: TRBV7-3
DNA: TGTGCCAGCAGCATCGGGAACTTCGGCACAGATACGCAGTATTTT
CDR3: CASSIGNFGTDTQYF

D: NA
length: 13
J: TRBJ1-1
size: NA
V: TRBV2
DNA: TGTGCCAGCAGTTATAAAAAGAACACTGAAGCTTTCTTT
CDR3: CASSYKKNTEAFF

D: NA
length: 14
J: TRBJ2-7
size: NA
V: TRBV7-6
DNA: TGTGCCAGCAGCTTAGCGCCGGAGTCCTACGAGCAGTACTTC
CDR3: CASSLAPESYEQYF

D: NA
length: 13
J: TRBJ1-2
size: NA
V: TRBV7-9
DNA: TGTGCCAGCAGCCCGAACAGGGTGGAAGGCTACACCTTC
CDR3: CASSPNRVEGYTF

D: TRBD2
length: 16
J: TRBJ2-5
size: NA
V: TRBV5-4
DNA: TGTGCCAGCAGCCCCGAAGCGGGAGGGCCCGCAGAGACCCAGTACTTC
CDR3: CASSPEAGGPAETQYF

D: NA
length: 13
J: TRBJ2-7
size: NA
V: TRBV5-1
DNA: TGCGCCAGCAGCTTCGGCGGAGCCTACGAGCAGTACTTC
CDR3: CASSFGGAYEQYF

D: TRBD2
length: 16
J: TRBJ2-7
size: NA
V: TRBV5-1
DNA: TGCGCCAGCAGCTTGGCCGCTCGGGGGGTTCCCTACGAGCAGTACTTC
CDR3: CASSLAARGVPYEQYF

D: NA
length: 15
J: TRBJ2-7
size: NA
V: TRBV5-4
DNA: TGTGCCAGCAGCTTGGTGAGGGGGTCCCCCTACGAGCAGTACTTC
CDR3: CASSLVRGSPYEQYF

D: TRBD2
length: 15
J: TRBJ2-7
size: NA
V: TRBV7-2
DNA: TGTGCCAGCAGCGGGACTAGCGGGAGACGTCACGAGCAGTACTTC
CDR3: CASSGTSGRRHEQYF

D: TRBD1
length: 14
J: TRBJ1-4
size: NA
V: TRBV5-1
DNA: TGCGCCAGCAGCTTAGGGACAGGGAATGAAAAACTGTTTTTT
CDR3: CASSLGTGNEKLFF

D: TRBD1
length: 14
J: TRBJ1-1
size: NA
V: TRBV6-4
DNA: TGTGCCAGCAGCAAGACAGGGGATAGCACTGAAGCTTTCTTT
CDR3: CASSKTGDSTEAFF

D: NA
length: 15
J: TRBJ2-6
size: NA
V: TRBV7-9
DNA: TGTGCCAGCAGCTTATTTGGGGCGGGGGCCAACGTCCTGACTTTC
CDR3: CASSLFGAGANVLTF

D: NA
length: 16
J: TRBJ2-2
size: NA
V: TRBV18
DNA: TGTGCCAGCTCACCGACTATCCATGAGAACACCGGGGAGCTGTTTTTT
CDR3: CASSPTIHENTGELFF

D: NA
length: 14
J: TRBJ1-2
size: NA
V: TRBV28
DNA: TGTGCCAGCAGTTTCCCTCTGGACAGCTATGGCTACACCTTC
CDR3: CASSFPLDSYGYTF

D: TRBD1
length: 15
J: TRBJ2-5
size: NA
V: TRBV7-9
DNA: TGTGCCAGCAGTATGACAGGGGAGGAGGAAGAGACCCAGTACTTC
CDR3: CASSMTGEEEETQYF

D: NA
length: 12
J: TRBJ1-1
size: NA
V: TRBV19
DNA: TGTGCCAGTAATCGGGGGAACACTGAAGCTTTCTTT
CDR3: CASNRGNTEAFF

D: TRBD2
length: 16
J: TRBJ2-7
size: once
V: TRBV4-1
DNA: TGCGCCAGCAGCCAACTACTAGCGGGAGGTTCCTACGAGCAGTACTTC
CDR3: CASSQLLAGGSYEQYF

D: TRBD1
length: 15
J: TRBJ2-7
size: few
V: TRBV5-1
DNA: TGCGCCAGCAGCTCAAGGACAGGCCTAATGGACGAGCAGTACTTC
CDR3: CASSSRTGLMDEQYF